A selection of T cell receptor beta chains follows, all from one sample in a study of cytomegalovirus exposure and HLA in healthy donors. This table comes from immunoSEQ multiplex PCR, and its TCRdb copy is limited to in-frame clones, with some not included. This table holds 160,000 or so clones, about 80% found once. Source material: PBMCs. The receptors here all came from a young man in good health and CMV-seronegative. The CDR3 runs from the conserved cysteine through the conserved F or W. D genes are given only for firm matches. Rows give clone size only sometimes, using once, few, many, or a class for an expanded clone.

-	TRBJ2-5	15	-	TRBV9	CASTVGGDGAETQYF	TGTGCCAGCACCGTAGGGGGGGACGGGGCGGAGACCCAGTACTTC
-	TRBJ1-1	12	-	TRBV7-3	CASPGVRFCAFF	TGTGCCAGCCCCGGGGTAAGGTTTTGTGCTTTCTTT
TRBD2	TRBJ2-5	16	-	TRBV7-2	CASSLGLAGGGKTQYF	TGTGCCAGCAGCTTAGGACTAGCGGGGGGCGGAAAGACCCAGTACTTC
-	TRBJ1-2	12	few	TRBV30	CAWTSRGDGYTF	TGTGCCTGGACCTCCAGGGGTGATGGCTACACCTTC
-	TRBJ1-6	17	-	TRBV30	CAWSVPWGGGTNSPLHF	TGTGCCTGGAGTGTACCGTGGGGGGGCGGAACGAATTCACCCCTCCACTTT
TRBD1	TRBJ2-7	18	-	TRBV28	CASSAGTGGSGHPYEQYF	TGTGCCAGCAGTGCGGGGACAGGGGGTTCAGGGCATCCCTACGAGCAGTACTTC
-	TRBJ1-5	15	-	TRBV9	CASSGEGNSNQPQHF	TGTGCCAGCAGCGGAGAGGGAAATAGCAATCAGCCCCAGCATTTT
-	TRBJ2-1	12	once	TRBV10-3	CATRDSYNEQFF	TGTGCCACCAGGGACTCTTACAATGAGCAGTTCTTC
TRBD1	TRBJ2-2	18	-	TRBV28	CASSLIFGSKGATGELFF	TGTGCCAGCAGTTTAATTTTTGGGTCGAAGGGGGCCACCGGGGAGCTGTTTTTT
-	TRBJ1-4	16	-	TRBV10-3	CAISSGPTGNNEKLFF	TGTGCCATCAGTTCCGGGCCTACAGGGAATAATGAAAAACTGTTTTTT
-	TRBJ1-3	13	-	TRBV10-3	CAIRDSSGNTIYF	TGTGCCATCAGGGACAGCTCTGGAAACACCATATATTTT
-	TRBJ2-7	16	-	TRBV5-1	CASSLEVSRRAYEQYF	TGCGCCAGCAGCTTGGAAGTCAGTCGGAGGGCCTACGAGCAGTACTTC
TRBD1	TRBJ1-2	13	once	TRBV6-5	CASRGTASYGYTF	TGTGCCAGCAGGGGGACAGCGAGCTATGGCTACACCTTC
TRBD2	TRBJ2-1	14	-	TRBV5-4	CAKVERGGLNEQFF	TGTGCGAAGGTAGAGCGGGGGGGGCTCAATGAGCAGTTCTTC
-	TRBJ1-5	14	-	TRBV27	CASSLGRGNQPQHF	TGTGCCAGCAGTTTGGGCAGGGGCAATCAGCCCCAGCATTTT
-	TRBJ1-5	16	-	TRBV6-4	CASTRGTQAGNQPQHF	TGTGCCAGCACTCGGGGGACTCAAGCGGGCAATCAGCCCCAGCATTTT
TRBD1	TRBJ2-3	15	-	TRBV7-3	CASSPLGQGADTQYF	TGTGCCAGCAGCCCTTTAGGACAGGGTGCAGATACGCAGTATTTT
-	TRBJ1-1	16	-	TRBV5-1	CASSLLSWGGGTEAFF	TGCGCCAGCAGCTTATTGTCGTGGGGGGGAGGCACTGAAGCTTTCTTT
-	TRBJ1-1	17	-	TRBV28	CASSFRAWGGPVSEAFF	TGTGCCAGCAGTTTTAGGGCTTGGGGAGGCCCAGTCTCTGAAGCTTTCTTT
-	TRBJ2-6	15	-	TRBV29-1	CSVEGGDSGANVLTF	TGCAGCGTTGAAGGGGGGGACTCTGGGGCCAACGTCCTGACTTTC
TRBD1	TRBJ2-3	14	-	TRBV5-4	CASRPGGSTDTQYF	TGTGCCAGCCGGCCAGGGGGCAGCACAGATACGCAGTATTTT
TRBD1	TRBJ1-1	13	-	TRBV19	CATSGQGHTEAFF	TGTGCCACTTCAGGACAGGGACACACTGAAGCTTTCTTT
TRBD1	TRBJ1-2	13	-	TRBV5-5	CASSYDRVAGYTF	TGTGCCAGCAGTTACGACAGGGTGGCTGGCTACACCTTC
TRBD1	TRBJ2-7	13	few	TRBV7-3	CASSFGTAGEQYF	TGTGCCAGCAGCTTTGGGACAGCAGGAGAGCAGTACTTC
-	TRBJ1-1	12	-	TRBV5-1	CASSTTGTEAFF	TGCGCCAGCAGCACTACCGGGACTGAAGCTTTCTTT
TRBD2	TRBJ2-1	12	-	TRBV19	CASGAGGDEQFF	TGTGCCAGTGGGGCGGGAGGCGATGAGCAGTTCTTC
TRBD2	TRBJ2-1	16	-	TRBV16	CASSLLLAARDNEQFF	TGTGCCAGCAGCCTCCTACTAGCGGCTAGGGACAATGAGCAGTTCTTC
-	TRBJ1-1	12	few	TRBV6-1	CASSSIAGEAFF	TGTGCCAGCAGTAGTATCGCAGGTGAAGCTTTCTTT
-	TRBJ1-6	15	once	TRBV6-1	CASSGRGRNNSPLHF	TGTGCCAGCAGTGGAAGGGGCCGCAATAATTCACCCCTCCACTTT
-	TRBJ1-1	15	-	TRBV7-9	CASSPRATGTTEAFF	TGTGCCAGCAGCCCCCGGGCTACAGGGACCACTGAAGCTTTCTTT
TRBD1	TRBJ2-5	15	-	TRBV6-5	CASSSPGQGQETQYF	TGTGCCAGCAGTTCACCTGGACAGGGCCAAGAGACCCAGTACTTC
-	TRBJ2-2	12	-	TRBV19	CASDADTGELFF	TGTGCCAGTGATGCGGACACCGGGGAGCTGTTTTTT
-	TRBJ1-5	14	-	TRBV30	CAWGGAASNQPQHF	TGTGCCTGGGGCGGGGCCGCAAGCAATCAGCCCCAGCATTTT
-	TRBJ2-3	13	-	TRBV13	CASRLGVADTQYF	TGTGCCAGCAGGTTAGGGGTCGCGGATACGCAGTATTTT
-	TRBJ2-2	15	-	TRBV6-6	CASSLRTANTGELFF	TGTGCCAGCAGTCTTCGGACAGCTAACACCGGGGAGCTGTTTTTT
-	TRBJ2-7	12	few	TRBV2	CASSGQTYEQYF	TGTGCCAGCAGTGGACAAACCTACGAGCAGTACTTC
TRBD1	TRBJ1-5	15	-	TRBV30	CAWRRGTGGNQPQHF	TGTGCCTGGAGGAGAGGGACAGGGGGCAATCAGCCCCAGCATTTT
-	TRBJ2-2	14	-	TRBV5-1	CASSLAIDTGELFF	TGCGCCAGCAGCTTGGCCATAGACACCGGGGAGCTGTTTTTT
-	TRBJ1-2	13	-	TRBV6-5	CASTMSGTYGYTF	TGTGCCAGCACCATGAGCGGGACTTATGGCTACACCTTC
TRBD1	TRBJ2-7	13	-	TRBV11-1	CASSFQGASEQYF	TGTGCCAGCAGCTTTCAGGGGGCAAGCGAGCAGTACTTC
TRBD1	TRBJ1-3	19	-	TRBV7-2	CASSLVRDRYTFSGNTIYF	TGTGCCAGCAGCTTAGTCCGGGACAGGTATACTTTCTCTGGAAACACCATATATTTT
-	TRBJ1-2	14	-	TRBV7-9	CASIDGGINYGYTF	TGTGCCAGCATCGACGGGGGGATTAACTATGGCTACACCTTC
-	TRBJ2-5	14	-	TRBV11-1	CASSLGYSKETQYF	TGTGCCAGCAGCTTAGGTTACAGCAAAGAGACCCAGTACTTC
TRBD1	TRBJ1-6	16	-	TRBV27	CASSFGAGTGYSPLHF	TGTGCCAGCAGTTTTGGGGCGGGGACAGGGTATTCACCCCTCCACTTT
TRBD1	TRBJ2-7	14	-	TRBV30	CAWSAQGAGYEQYF	TGTGCCTGGAGTGCACAGGGGGCTGGGTACGAGCAGTACTTC
-	TRBJ2-3	17	-	TRBV5-6	CASSLDRHRSFTDTQYF	TGTGCCAGCAGCTTAGATAGGCACAGGTCATTCACAGATACGCAGTATTTT
TRBD1	TRBJ2-5	15	-	TRBV18	CASSPPGQQQETQYF	TGTGCCAGCTCACCACCGGGACAGCAACAAGAGACCCAGTACTTC
-	TRBJ1-2	15	-	TRBV27	CASSLRGGEFYGYTF	TGTGCCAGCAGTTTAAGAGGGGGGGAATTCTATGGCTACACCTTC
TRBD1	TRBJ1-1	16	-	TRBV15	CATSSDRDRGRTEAFF	TGTGCCACCAGCAGCGACCGGGACAGGGGAAGAACTGAAGCTTTCTTT
-	TRBJ1-2	14	-	TRBV4-1	CASSPRRERYGYTF	TGCGCCAGCAGCCCCAGGAGGGAGCGCTATGGCTACACCTTC
-	TRBJ2-1	16	few	TRBV2	CASSEALRDNYNEQFF	TGTGCCAGCAGTGAAGCGCTTCGGGACAACTACAATGAGCAGTTCTTC
TRBD1	TRBJ1-5	14	-	TRBV27	CASSPQGVGQPQHF	TGTGCCAGCAGTCCGCAGGGGGTCGGTCAGCCCCAGCATTTT
TRBD1	TRBJ2-5	16	-	TRBV9	CASSVDWDRGRETQYF	TGTGCCAGCAGCGTAGATTGGGACAGGGGGAGGGAGACCCAGTACTTC
-	TRBJ1-2	11	-	TRBV20-1	CSATGNYGYTF	TGCAGTGCTACAGGGAACTATGGCTACACCTTC
-	TRBJ1-1	14	-	TRBV25-1	CASSDWGVNTEAFF	TGTGCCAGCAGTGATTGGGGGGTGAATACTGAAGCTTTCTTT